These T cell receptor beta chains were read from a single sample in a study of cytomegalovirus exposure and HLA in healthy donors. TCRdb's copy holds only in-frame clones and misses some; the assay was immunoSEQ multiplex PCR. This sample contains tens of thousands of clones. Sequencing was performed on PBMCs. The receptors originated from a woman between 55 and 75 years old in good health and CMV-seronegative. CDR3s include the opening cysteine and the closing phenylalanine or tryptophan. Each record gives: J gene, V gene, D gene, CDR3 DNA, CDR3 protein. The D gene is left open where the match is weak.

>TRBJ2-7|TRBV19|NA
TGTGCCAGTAGTCCCCTCGGGGGTAGGGTCCACGAGCAGTACTTC
CASSPLGGRVHEQYF
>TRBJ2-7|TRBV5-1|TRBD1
TGCGCCAGCAGCTTGGATCCCCCCGGACAGGGTAGCTACGAGCAGTACTTC
CASSLDPPGQGSYEQYF
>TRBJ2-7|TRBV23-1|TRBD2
TGCGCCAGCAGTCAACGGGCCCCGACTAGCGGGAGCTCCTACGAGCAGTACTTC
CASSQRAPTSGSSYEQYF
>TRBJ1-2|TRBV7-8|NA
TGTGCCAGCAGCTCCGGAGGGGCGCGGGGCTACACCTTC
CASSSGGARGYTF
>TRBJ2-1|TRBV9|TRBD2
TGTGCCAGCAGCGCCATCTCCGGGACTAGCGGGAGTATGAGTGAGCAGTTCTTC
CASSAISGTSGSMSEQFF
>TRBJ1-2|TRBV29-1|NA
TGCAGCGTAACAGGGCTCCTCTGGGGCTACACCTTC
CSVTGLLWGYTF
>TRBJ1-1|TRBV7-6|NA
TGTGCCAGCAGCTTAGTTCAGGGCAATACCTTGAACACTGAAGCTTTCTTT
CASSLVQGNTLNTEAFF
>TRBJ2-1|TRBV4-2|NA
TGTGCCAGCAGCTCCCGCAGCCAGGCGCTTGGCAATGAGCAGTTCTTC
CASSSRSQALGNEQFF
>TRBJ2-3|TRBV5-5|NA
TGTGCCAGCAGCTTGACGGGAGCCGGAGATACGCAGTATTTT
CASSLTGAGDTQYF
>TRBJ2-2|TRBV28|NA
TGTGCCACCCGAAATTGGGGGCTGGCCGGGGAGCTGTTTTTT
CATRNWGLAGELFF
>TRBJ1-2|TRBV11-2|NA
TGTGCCAGCAGCCCGGCGGCCTATGGCTACACCTTC
CASSPAAYGYTF
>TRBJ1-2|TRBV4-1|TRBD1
TGCGCCAGCAGCCAAGAGACAGGGCCGAACTATGGCTACACCTTC
CASSQETGPNYGYTF
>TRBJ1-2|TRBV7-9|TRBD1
TGTGCCAGCAGCTCGGCCCGACAGGGTTGGTGGAATGGCTACACCTTC
CASSSARQGWWNGYTF
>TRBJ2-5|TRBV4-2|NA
TGTGCCAGCAGCCAAGAATTTACAGGGTTTCAGACCCAGTACTTC
CASSQEFTGFQTQYF
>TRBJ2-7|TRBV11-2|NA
TGTGCCAGCAGGGAAGACAGGGAGGACTACGAGCAGTACTTC
CASREDREDYEQYF
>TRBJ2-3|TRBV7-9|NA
TGTGCCAGCAGCCAATCCCGGAGGCCAGATACGCAGTATTTT
CASSQSRRPDTQYF
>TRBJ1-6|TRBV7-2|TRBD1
TGTGCCAGCAGCGTCCAGGGGGTCGAAACTTCACCCCTCCACTTT
CASSVQGVETSPLHF
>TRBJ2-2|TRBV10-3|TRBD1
TGTGCCATCAGTGAGCCAGGACAGGGGAACACCGGGGAGCTGTTTTTT
CAISEPGQGNTGELFF
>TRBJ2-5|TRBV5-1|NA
TGCGCCAGCAGCTTGCGTCTAGCCTCACAAGAGACCCAGTACTTC
CASSLRLASQETQYF
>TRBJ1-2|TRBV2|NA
TGTGCCAGCAGTAGCGGGCTGGGAGGCTACACCTTC
CASSSGLGGYTF
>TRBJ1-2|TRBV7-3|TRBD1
TGTGCCAGCAGCACAGGGGAGGACTATGGCTACACCTTC
CASSTGEDYGYTF
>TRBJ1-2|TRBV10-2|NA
TGCGCCAGCAGTGAGTCCCACCGCAACGCGCACCCCGACTCATATGGCTACACCTTC
CASSESHRNAHPDSYGYTF
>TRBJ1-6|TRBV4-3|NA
TGCGCCAGCAGCCAAGTAGACAGAGGAAATTCACCCCTCCACTTT
CASSQVDRGNSPLHF
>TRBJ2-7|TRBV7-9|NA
TGTGCCAGCAGCTTATTCTTCGGGGGTCTCTCCTACGAGCAGTACTTC
CASSLFFGGLSYEQYF
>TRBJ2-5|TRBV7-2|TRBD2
TGTGCCAGCAGCGTGTACCGCGGCGGGGCTAGCGGGGCCGGAGAGACCCAGTACTTC
CASSVYRGGASGAGETQYF
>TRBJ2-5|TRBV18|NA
TGTGCCAGCTCACCAGGCGAGACCCAGTACTTC
CASSPGETQYF
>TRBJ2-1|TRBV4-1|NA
TGCGCCAGCAGCCAAGGGGGGCTCGGGGAGGGTGAGCAGTTCTTC
CASSQGGLGEGEQFF
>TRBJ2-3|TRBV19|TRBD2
TGTGCCAGTAGTTCCTTGGGACTAGCGGGAGCGGATACGCAGTATTTT
CASSSLGLAGADTQYF
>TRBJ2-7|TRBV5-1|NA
TGCGCCAGCAGCCGACAGGACGGCGAGCAGTACTTC
CASSRQDGEQYF
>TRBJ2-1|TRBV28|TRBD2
TGTGCCAGCAGTTTTCCCCTAGCGGGAGTAATCTACAATGAGCAGTTCTTC
CASSFPLAGVIYNEQFF
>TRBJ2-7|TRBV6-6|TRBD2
TGTGCCAGCAGACACAGCGGGAGGGGGGGGAACGAGCAGTACTTC
CASRHSGRGGNEQYF
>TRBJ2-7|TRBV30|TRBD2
TGTGCCTGGGAACTAGCGGGAGTACCCTACGAGCAGTACTTC
CAWELAGVPYEQYF
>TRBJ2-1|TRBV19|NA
TGTGCCAGTAGTCCTCAGGGAGGACTTTCCGATGAGCAGTTCTTC
CASSPQGGLSDEQFF
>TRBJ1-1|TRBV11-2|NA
TGTGCCAGCAGCCGCATTGGACAGAACACTGAAGCTTTCTTT
CASSRIGQNTEAFF
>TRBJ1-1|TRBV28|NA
TGTGCCAGCAGTTTGGGACAAACAGGAAAGACTGAAGCTTTCTTT
CASSLGQTGKTEAFF
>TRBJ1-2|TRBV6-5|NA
TGTGCCAGCTACGAGGGGGTGGCCTATGGCTACACCTTC
CASYEGVAYGYTF
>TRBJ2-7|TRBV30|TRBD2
TGTGCCTGGAAACTAGCGGGAGGAGGCGAGCAGTACTTC
CAWKLAGGGEQYF
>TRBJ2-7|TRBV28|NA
TGTGCCAGCAGTTTGCCCCTGAGTGGGGGCAGGGGGCAGTACTTC
CASSLPLSGGRGQYF
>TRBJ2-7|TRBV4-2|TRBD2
TGTGCCAGCAGCCAAGATCCTTTAGCGGGCCTAACCTACGAGCAGTACTTC
CASSQDPLAGLTYEQYF
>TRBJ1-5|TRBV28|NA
TGTGCCAGCAGTCCTTTTCCGGGTCCCCAGCATTTT
CASSPFPGPQHF
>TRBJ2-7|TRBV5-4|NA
TGTGCCAGCAGCTCCGGGACTGACTCCTACGAGCAGTACTTC
CASSSGTDSYEQYF
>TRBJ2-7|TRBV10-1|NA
TGCGCCAGCAGTGAGTCGACTTTGCCGGGTTACTACGAGCAGTACTTC
CASSESTLPGYYEQYF
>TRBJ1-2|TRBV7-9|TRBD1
TGTGCCAGCAGCTTCCAGGGGGAGTATGGCTACACCTTC
CASSFQGEYGYTF
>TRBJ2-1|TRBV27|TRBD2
TGTGCCAGCAGTGGCGGGGGACTAGCGGGAAGCTCCTACAATGAGCAGTTCTTC
CASSGGGLAGSSYNEQFF
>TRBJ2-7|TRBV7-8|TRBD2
TGTGCCAGCCGCCGACTAGCGGGGTCCTACGAGCAGTACTTC
CASRRLAGSYEQYF
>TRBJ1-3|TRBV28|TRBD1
TGTGCCAGCAGTCTAAGGACAGGGGCCTCTGGAAACACCATATATTTT
CASSLRTGASGNTIYF